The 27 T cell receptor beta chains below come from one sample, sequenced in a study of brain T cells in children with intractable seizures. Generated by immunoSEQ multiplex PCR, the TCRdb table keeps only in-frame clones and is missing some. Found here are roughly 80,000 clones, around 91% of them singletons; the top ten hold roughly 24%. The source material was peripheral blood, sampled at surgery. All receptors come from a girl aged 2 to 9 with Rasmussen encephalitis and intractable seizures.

CDR3 protein: CATSRETSKMEKLFF. The CDR3 DNA reads as TGTGCCACCAGCAGAGAAACGTCTAAAATGGAAAAACTGTTTTTT. The chain uses TRBV15 and TRBJ1-4; no clear D gene. This CDR3 is built from 15 residues. Germline CDR1 is LNHNV and CDR2 is YYDKDF (reference sequence). The V end lost 0 bases, the J end lost 8 bases, and 13 bases lay between the germline ends.

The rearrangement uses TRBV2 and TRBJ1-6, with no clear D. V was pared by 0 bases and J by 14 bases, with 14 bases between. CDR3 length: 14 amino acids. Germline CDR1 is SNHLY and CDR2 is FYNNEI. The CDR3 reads CASSEALPRSTLHF. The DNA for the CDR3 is TGTGCCAGCAGTGAAGCGCTTCCCCGGTCGACCCTCCACTTT. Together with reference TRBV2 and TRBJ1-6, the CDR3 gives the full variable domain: EPEVTQTPSHQVTQMGQEVILRCVPISNHLYFYWYRQILGQKVEFLVSFYNNEISEKSEIFDDQFSVERPDGSNFTLKIRSTKLEDSAMYFCASSEALPRSTLHFGNGTRLTVT.

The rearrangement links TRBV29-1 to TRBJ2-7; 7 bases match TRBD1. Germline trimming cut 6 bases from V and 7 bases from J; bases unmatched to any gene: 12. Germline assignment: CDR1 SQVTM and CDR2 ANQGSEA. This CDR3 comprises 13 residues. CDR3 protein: CSVKPGQVLEQYF. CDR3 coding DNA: TGCAGCGTGAAGCCCGGACAGGTCCTTGAGCAGTACTTC.

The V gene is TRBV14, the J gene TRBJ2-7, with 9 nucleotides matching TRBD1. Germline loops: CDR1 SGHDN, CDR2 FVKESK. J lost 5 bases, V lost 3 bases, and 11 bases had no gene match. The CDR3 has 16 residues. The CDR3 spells CASSHLFRTGVNEQYF. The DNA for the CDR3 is TGTGCCAGCAGCCATCTGTTCCGGACAGGGGTTAACGAGCAGTACTTC. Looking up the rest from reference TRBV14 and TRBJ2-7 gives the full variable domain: EAGVTQFPSHSVIEKGQTVTLRCDPISGHDNLYWYRRVMGKEIKFLLHFVKESKQDESGMPNNRFLAERTGGTYSTLKVQPAELEDSGVYFCASSHLFRTGVNEQYFGPGTRLTVT.

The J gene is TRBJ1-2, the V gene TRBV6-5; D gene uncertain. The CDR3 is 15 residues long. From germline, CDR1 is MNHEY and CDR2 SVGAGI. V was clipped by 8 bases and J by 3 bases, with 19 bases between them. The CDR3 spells CASALFGDRDYGYTF. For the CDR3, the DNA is TGTGCCAGCGCGCTTTTTGGGGATAGGGACTATGGCTACACCTTC.

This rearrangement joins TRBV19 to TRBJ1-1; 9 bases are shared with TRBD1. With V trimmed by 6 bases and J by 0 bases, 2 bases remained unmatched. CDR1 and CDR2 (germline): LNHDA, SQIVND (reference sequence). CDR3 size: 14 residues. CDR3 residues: CASRDRGMNTEAFF. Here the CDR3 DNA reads TGTGCCAGTAGGGACAGGGGAATGAACACTGAAGCTTTCTTT.

The CDR3 region is CATSRDRLADPYEQYF. The CDR3 nucleotides are TGTGCCACCAGCAGAGATCGGCTAGCTGATCCCTACGAGCAGTACTTC. The V gene is TRBV15, the J gene TRBJ2-7; tentatively, D is TRBD2 (5 bases). The CDR3 has 16 amino acids. CDR1 is LNHNV and CDR2 is YYDKDF in the germline V gene (reference sequence). V lost 0 bases, J lost 2 bases, and 14 bases lay in between.

CDR3 bases: TGTGCCAGCAGCTGGGACAGGGGGAGCTTACTTGGTACGCAGTATTTT. It is translated as CASSWDRGSLLGTQYF. V usage is TRBV5-4 and J usage is TRBJ2-3; 11 bases align to TRBD1. J lost 8 bases, V lost 3 bases, and 11 bases had no gene match. Germline-derived CDR1 and CDR2 are SGHNT and YYREEE (reference sequence). The CDR3 length is 16 residues.

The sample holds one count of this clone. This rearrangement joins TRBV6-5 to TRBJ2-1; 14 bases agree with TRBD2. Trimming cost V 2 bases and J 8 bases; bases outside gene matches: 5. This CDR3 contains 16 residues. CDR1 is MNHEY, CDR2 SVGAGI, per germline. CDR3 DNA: TGTGCCAGCAGTTACCCGGGACTAGCGGGAGTGGATGAGCAGTTCTTC. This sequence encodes CASSYPGLAGVDEQFF.

The CDR3 DNA follows: TGTGCCAGTAGTATCTCGGGGGCCCGCGGAGATACGCAGTATTTT. Protein product: CASSISGARGDTQYF. The chain links TRBV19 to TRBJ2-3; D possibly uses TRBD1 or TRBD2 (6 bases each). CDR1 is LNHDA, CDR2 SQIVND, per germline (reference sequence). This CDR3 has 15 amino acids. The ends were cut back, 3 bases at V and 5 bases at J, with 15 bases in the middle.

The CDR3: CASSYEPVGFSGYTF. The DNA of the CDR3 is TGTGCCAGCAGTTACGAGCCCGTGGGGTTCTCTGGCTACACCTTC. The J gene is TRBJ1-2, the V gene TRBV6-5; unclear D gene. The CDR3 runs to 15 residues. Germline lookup yields CDR1 MNHEY and CDR2 SVGAGI. Deletions cut 2 bases from V and 7 bases from J, with 17 bases between.

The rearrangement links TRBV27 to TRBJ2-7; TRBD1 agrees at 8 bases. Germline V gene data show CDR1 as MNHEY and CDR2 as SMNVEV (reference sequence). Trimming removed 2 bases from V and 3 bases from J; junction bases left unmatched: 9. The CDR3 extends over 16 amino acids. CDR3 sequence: CASSLVPRGRVYEQYF. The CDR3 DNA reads TGTGCCAGCAGTTTAGTACCCAGGGGGCGCGTCTACGAGCAGTACTTC.

This CDR3 reads CASMPTPLGGNQPQHF. The CDR3 coding sequence is TGTGCCAGTATGCCCACGCCTCTTGGGGGCAATCAGCCCCAGCATTTT. J is TRBJ1-5 and V is TRBV19; D gene unclear. CDR3 length equals 16 residues. CDR1 and CDR2 from the germline V gene are LNHDA and SQIVND (reference sequence). Trimming pared 7 bases from V and 2 bases from J, leaving 18 bases between. The variable domain in full, with the rest retrieved from reference TRBV19 and TRBJ1-5, is DGGITQSPKYLFRKEGQNVTLSCEQNLNHDAMYWYRQDPGQGLRLIYYSQIVNDFQKGDIAEGYSVSREKKESFPLTVTSAQKNPTAFYLCASMPTPLGGNQPQHFGDGTRLSIL.

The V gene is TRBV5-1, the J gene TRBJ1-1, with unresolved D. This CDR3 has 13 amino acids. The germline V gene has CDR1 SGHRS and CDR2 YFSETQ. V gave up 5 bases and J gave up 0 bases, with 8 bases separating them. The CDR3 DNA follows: TGCGCCAGCAGTAACCCCTTGAACACTGAAGCTTTCTTT. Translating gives CASSNPLNTEAFF.

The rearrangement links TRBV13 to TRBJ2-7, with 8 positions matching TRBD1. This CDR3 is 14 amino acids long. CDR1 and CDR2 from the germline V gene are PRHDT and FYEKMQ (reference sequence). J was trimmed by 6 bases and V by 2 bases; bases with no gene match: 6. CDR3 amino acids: CASSLWAGGGEQYF. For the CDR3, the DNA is TGTGCCAGCAGCTTATGGGCAGGGGGCGGCGAGCAGTACTTC.

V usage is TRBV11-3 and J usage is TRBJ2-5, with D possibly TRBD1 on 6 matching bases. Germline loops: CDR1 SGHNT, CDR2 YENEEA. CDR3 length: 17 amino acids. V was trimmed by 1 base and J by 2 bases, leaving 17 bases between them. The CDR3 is CASSLAQGAANQETQYF. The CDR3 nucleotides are TGTGCCAGCAGCTTAGCACAGGGTGCGGCCAATCAAGAGACCCAGTACTTC. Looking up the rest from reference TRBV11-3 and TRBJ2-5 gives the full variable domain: EAGVVQSPRYKIIEKKQPVAFWCNPISGHNTLYWYLQNLGQGPELLIRYENEEAVDDSQLPKDRFSAERLKGVDSTLKIQPAELGDSAVYLCASSLAQGAANQETQYFGPGTRLLVL.

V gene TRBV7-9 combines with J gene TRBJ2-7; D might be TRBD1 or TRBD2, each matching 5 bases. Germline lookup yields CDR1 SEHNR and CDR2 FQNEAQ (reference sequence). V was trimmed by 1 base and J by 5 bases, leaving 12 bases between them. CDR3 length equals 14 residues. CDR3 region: CASSLGGVRNEQYF. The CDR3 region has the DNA TGTGCCAGCAGCTTAGGAGGGGTTCGAAACGAGCAGTACTTC.

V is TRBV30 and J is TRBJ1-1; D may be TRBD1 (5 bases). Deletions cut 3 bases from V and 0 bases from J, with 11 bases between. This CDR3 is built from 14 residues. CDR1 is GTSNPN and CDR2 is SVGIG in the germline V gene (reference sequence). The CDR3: CAWRDQGLNTEAFF. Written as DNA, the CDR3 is TGTGCCTGGAGGGATCAGGGTTTGAACACTGAAGCTTTCTTT. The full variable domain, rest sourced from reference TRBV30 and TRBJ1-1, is SQTIHQWPATLVQPVGSPLSLECTVEGTSNPNLYWYRQAAGRGLQLLFYSVGIGQISSEVPQNLSASRPQDRQFILSSKKLLLSDSGFYLCAWRDQGLNTEAFFGQGTRLTVV.

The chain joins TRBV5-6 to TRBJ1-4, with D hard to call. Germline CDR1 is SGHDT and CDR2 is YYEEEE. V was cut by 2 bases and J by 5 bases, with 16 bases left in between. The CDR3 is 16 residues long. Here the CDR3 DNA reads TGTGCCAGCAGCTTAATCTACGGCGCTCAAAATGAAAAACTGTTTTTT. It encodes CASSLIYGAQNEKLFF.

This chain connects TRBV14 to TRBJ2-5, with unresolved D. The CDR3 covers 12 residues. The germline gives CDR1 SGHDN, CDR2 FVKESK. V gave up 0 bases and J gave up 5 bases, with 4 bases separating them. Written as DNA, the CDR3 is TGTGCCAGCAGCCAAGATTGGGAGACCCAGTACTTC. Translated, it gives CASSQDWETQYF.

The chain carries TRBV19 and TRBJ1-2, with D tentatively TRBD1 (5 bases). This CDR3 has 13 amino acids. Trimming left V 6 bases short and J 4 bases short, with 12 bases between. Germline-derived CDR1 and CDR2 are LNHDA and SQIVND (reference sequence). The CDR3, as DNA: TGTGCCAGTAGGGGCAGGGCCCTCTATGGCTACACCTTC. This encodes CASRGRALYGYTF.

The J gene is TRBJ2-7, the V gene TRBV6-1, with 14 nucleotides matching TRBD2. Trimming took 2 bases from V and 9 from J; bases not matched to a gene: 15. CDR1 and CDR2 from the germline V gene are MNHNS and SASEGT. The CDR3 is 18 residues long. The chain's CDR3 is CASSEFPPSGTSGRVQYF. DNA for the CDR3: TGTGCCAGCAGTGAATTCCCCCCCTCCGGGACTAGCGGGAGAGTGCAGTACTTC.

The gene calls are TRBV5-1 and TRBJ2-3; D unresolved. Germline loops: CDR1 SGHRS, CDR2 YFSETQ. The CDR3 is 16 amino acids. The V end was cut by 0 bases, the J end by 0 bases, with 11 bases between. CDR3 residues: CASSLALAYSTDTQYF. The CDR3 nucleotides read TGCGCCAGCAGCTTGGCCTTAGCTTACAGCACAGATACGCAGTATTTT.

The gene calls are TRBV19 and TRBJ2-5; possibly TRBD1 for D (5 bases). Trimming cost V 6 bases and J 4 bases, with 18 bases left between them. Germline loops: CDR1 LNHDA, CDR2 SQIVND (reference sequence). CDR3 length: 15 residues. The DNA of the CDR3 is TGTGCCAGTAGGGAACTCAGGGAAGGGGCAGAGACCCAGTACTTC. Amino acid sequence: CASRELREGAETQYF.

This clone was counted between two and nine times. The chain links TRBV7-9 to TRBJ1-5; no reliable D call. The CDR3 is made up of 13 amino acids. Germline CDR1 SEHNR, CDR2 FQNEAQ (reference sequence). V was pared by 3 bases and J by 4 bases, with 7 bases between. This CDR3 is CASSFGPNQPQHF. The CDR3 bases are TGTGCCAGCAGCTTTGGGCCGAATCAGCCCCAGCATTTT.

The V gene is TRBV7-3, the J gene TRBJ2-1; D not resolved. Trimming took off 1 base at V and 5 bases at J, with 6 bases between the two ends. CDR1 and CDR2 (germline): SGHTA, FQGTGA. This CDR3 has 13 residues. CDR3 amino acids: CASSLMSHNEQFF. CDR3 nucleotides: TGTGCCAGCAGCTTAATGTCCCACAATGAGCAGTTCTTC.

This chain's CDR3 is CAWSTAGGSPLHF. Here the CDR3 DNA reads TGTGCCTGGAGCACAGCCGGGGGTTCACCCCTCCACTTT. This rearrangement joins TRBV30 to TRBJ1-6; tentatively, D is TRBD1 (5 bases). Germline V CDR1 and CDR2: GTSNPN, SVGIG (reference sequence). The CDR3 extends over 13 amino acids. Trimming left V 3 bases short and J 9 bases short, with 12 bases between.